This T cell receptor (beta chain) was sequenced in a study of T cell responses to AZD1222 COVID-19 vaccine. The table came from immunoSEQ multiplex PCR; TCRdb's copy has only in-frame clones and leaves some out. The sample holds fewer than 150,000 clones, about 88% seen once. A note on this clone: Its antigen is currently unknown.

Study outcomes and limitations: Of the AZD1222 recipients, only 5 or 6 were seropositive at baseline.

The CDR3 contains 14 residues. Germline CDR1 SQVTM, CDR2 ANQGSEA. The V segment lost 6 bases and the J segment 0 bases; nucleotides outside the gene matches: 5. This sequence originates from an adult in good health. This chain uses TRBV29-1 with TRBJ1-3; 7 nucleotides line up with TRBD1. The sequencing here drew on peripheral blood, taken on day 0 of AZD1222 vaccination. CDR3 protein: CSVIGQASGNTIYF. DNA of the CDR3: TGCAGCGTGATTGGACAGGCCTCTGGAAACACCATATATTTT.